The present TCR beta chain was sequenced within a study of blood T cell repertoires in COVID-19. Study overall: PBMCs, B-cell-depleted T cells, or T cells provided the cDNA or gDNA that made up the material.

Individuals drawn from around 25 US areas were about 18 to 90 years old. Source study methods: The authors estimated nucleated cell counts from reference gene primer amplification. Method: immunoSEQ multiplex PCR; TCRdb's copy keeps in-frame clones and lacks some. V and J calls plus clone size are reproduced from that table; the DNA served to infer D and trimming. The sample shows roughly 430,000 clones, approximately 91% of them seen only once. The CDR3 is 17 residues long. Trimming cost V 1 base and J 5 bases, with 21 bases left between them. CDR1 is SGDLS, CDR2 YYNGEE, per germline. The TCR originated in a woman in her 40s with acute COVID-19. Sequencing used PBMCs or T cells enriched from blood (not recorded which). The rearrangement joins TRBV9 to TRBJ2-5, with D tentatively TRBD1 (5 bases). This CDR3 reads CASSVSPARATPETQYF. DNA of the CDR3: TGTGCCAGCAGCGTAAGCCCCGCCAGGGCTACCCCTGAGACCCAGTACTTC.